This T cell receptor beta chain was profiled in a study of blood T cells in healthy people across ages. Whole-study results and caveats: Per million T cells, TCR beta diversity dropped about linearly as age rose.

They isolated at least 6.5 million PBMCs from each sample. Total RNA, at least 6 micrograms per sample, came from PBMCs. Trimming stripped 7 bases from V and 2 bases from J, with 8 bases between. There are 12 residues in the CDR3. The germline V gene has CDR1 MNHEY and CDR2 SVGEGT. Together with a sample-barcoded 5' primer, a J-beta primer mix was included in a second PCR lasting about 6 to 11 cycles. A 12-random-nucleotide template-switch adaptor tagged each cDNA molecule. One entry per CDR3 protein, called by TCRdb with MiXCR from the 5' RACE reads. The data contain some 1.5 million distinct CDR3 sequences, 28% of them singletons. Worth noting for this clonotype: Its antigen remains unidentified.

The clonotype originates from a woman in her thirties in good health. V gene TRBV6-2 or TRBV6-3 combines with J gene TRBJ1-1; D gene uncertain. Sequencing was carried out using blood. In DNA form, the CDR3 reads TGTGCCAGCATGAGAGTCAACACTGAAGCTTTCTTT. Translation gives CASMRVNTEAFF.